A selection of T cell receptor beta chains follows, all from one sample in a study of blood T cell repertoires in COVID-19. Using immunoSEQ multiplex PCR, the repertoire was profiled, and TCRdb retains in-frame clones only, with some absent. The sample contains about 86,000 clones, around 80% of which appear only once. Specimen: peripheral blood. Receptors were obtained from a woman aged 80 or older with acute or convalescent COVID-19. Each CDR3 is given with its conserved first and last residue. D genes are given only for firm matches. Clone size is shown for a subset of rows, as once, few, many or a class of expanded clone.

TRBV5-1	TRBJ2-1	TRBD1	-	TGCGCCAGCAGCAACTCCGGGACAGGGGATTATTACAATGAGCAGTTCTTC	CASSNSGTGDYYNEQFF
TRBV28	TRBJ2-2	TRBD2	-	TGTGCCAGCAGCTCTGCGGGGGGGGGAACCGGGGAGCTGTTTTTT	CASSSAGGGTGELFF
TRBV11-2	TRBJ2-5	TRBD2	once	TGTGCCAGCAGCCCACGGACTAGCGGGGGGGGGACCCAGTACTTC	CASSPRTSGGGTQYF
TRBV28	TRBJ2-4	TRBD2	-	TGTGCCAGCAGTTTATTTCTAGCGGGAGTTAACATTCAGTACTTC	CASSLFLAGVNIQYF
TRBV28	TRBJ1-5	-	-	TGTGCCAGCAGCTTTGAATCGCGAGGGAATCAGCCCCAGCATTTT	CASSFESRGNQPQHF
TRBV19	TRBJ2-7	-	-	TGTGCCAGTAGTGGGAGGTGGGGGGAGCAGTACTTC	CASSGRWGEQYF
TRBV25-1	TRBJ1-6	TRBD1	-	TGTGCCAGCAGTGAATTCCGTGGCTCGGGACAGCTTAATTCACCCCTCCACTTT	CASSEFRGSGQLNSPLHF
TRBV6-6	TRBJ1-2	-	-	TGTGCCAGCAGCCCTGATAGTAACTATGGCTACACCTTC	CASSPDSNYGYTF
TRBV3-1/TRBV3-2	TRBJ2-5	-	-	TGTGCCAGCAGCCTACCGGGAACCCAAGAGACCCAGTACTTC	CASSLPGTQETQYF
TRBV9	TRBJ2-3	TRBD2	once	TGTGCCAGCAGCGGCCGGACTAGCGGGAGCACAGATACGCAGTATTTT	CASSGRTSGSTDTQYF
TRBV10-3	TRBJ2-1	TRBD2	-	TGTGCCATCAGTGTTGGGGAGACTAGCGGGGCGATCTACAATGAGCAGTTCTTC	CAISVGETSGAIYNEQFF
TRBV9	TRBJ2-5	-	-	TGTGCCAGCAGCGTAGGTGGCCTCCAAGAGACCCAGTACTTC	CASSVGGLQETQYF
TRBV7-3	TRBJ2-1	-	-	TGTGCCAGCAGCCCAAACGGGGGGCATGAGCAGTTCTTC	CASSPNGGHEQFF
TRBV14	TRBJ1-6	-	-	TGTGCCAGCAGCCCCTATCAGGCCGGAGGTGGTTCACCCCTCCACTTT	CASSPYQAGGGSPLHF
TRBV19	TRBJ2-3	TRBD2	-	TGTGCCAGTAGTAGCCTTAGCGGGCAAACAGATACGCAGTATTTT	CASSSLSGQTDTQYF
TRBV7-9	TRBJ2-7	TRBD2	-	TGTGCCAGCAGCTTACTAGCGGGGGGCCGTCAAATCTACGAGCAGTACTTC	CASSLLAGGRQIYEQYF
TRBV5-1	TRBJ2-2	-	-	TGCGCCAGCCAAAACACAGGGGTCCGACTAGTTACGGGTACCGGGGAGCTGTTTTTT	CASQNTGVRLVTGTGELFF
TRBV19	TRBJ2-3	TRBD2	once	TGTGCCAGTAGTATACCTAGCGGGGGGCCGGCAGATACGCAGTATTTT	CASSIPSGGPADTQYF
TRBV9	TRBJ1-2	TRBD1	once	TGTGCCAGCAGCGCGTGGTCCGGGACAGGGCTCGCTGGCTACACCTTC	CASSAWSGTGLAGYTF
TRBV7-2	TRBJ1-2	-	-	TGTGCCAGCAGCTTTCGGGCAGGGAAGTTGCGGGGCCTATATGGCTACACCTTC	CASSFRAGKLRGLYGYTF
TRBV13	TRBJ2-7	-	-	TGTGCCAGCAGCCAGCATCTGGCGGGTCCCTCCTACGAGCAGTACTTC	CASSQHLAGPSYEQYF
TRBV11-2	TRBJ1-3	-	-	TGTGCCAGCAGACCCCAGGAGGGCCTCTCTGGAAACACCATATATTTT	CASRPQEGLSGNTIYF
TRBV6-6	TRBJ1-2	TRBD1	-	TGTGCCAGCAGTCGACAGGGACAAAGTTCGGCCACTAACTATGGCTACACCTTC	CASSRQGQSSATNYGYTF
TRBV27	TRBJ1-1	-	few	TGTGCCAGCAGTTTTGGACAGAACACTGAAGCTTTCTTT	CASSFGQNTEAFF
TRBV3-1/TRBV3-2	TRBJ2-3	TRBD2	-	TGTGCCAGCAGCCAAGGACTAGCGGGGGGGACCGTGTCAGATACGCAGTATTTT	CASSQGLAGGTVSDTQYF
TRBV2	TRBJ1-3	TRBD1	-	TGTGCCAGCAGCCCTGCAGGGGGTCTACGTGGAAACACCATATATTTT	CASSPAGGLRGNTIYF
TRBV6-1	TRBJ1-3	-	-	TGTGCCAGCAGTGAAGAAAGAGCCGGAAACACCATATATTTT	CASSEERAGNTIYF
TRBV3-1/TRBV3-2	TRBJ2-2	-	-	TGTGCCAGCAGCTACACAGACACCGGGGAGCTGTTTTTT	CASSYTDTGELFF
TRBV4-2	TRBJ2-2	-	few	TGTGCCAGCAGCCAAGGTCGTAATAGCGAAAACACCGGGGAGCTGTTTTTT	CASSQGRNSENTGELFF
TRBV5-1	TRBJ1-1	TRBD1	-	TGCGCCAGCAGCTTGGGACCGAGGACAGGAGGGCTCACTGAAGCTTTCTTT	CASSLGPRTGGLTEAFF
TRBV2	TRBJ2-1	TRBD2	-	TGTGCCAGCAGAGCCGGGACTAGCGGTTACAATGAGCAGTTCTTC	CASRAGTSGYNEQFF
TRBV6-2/TRBV6-3	TRBJ1-4	-	once	TGTGCCAGCAGTTATTCCAGCGGCAGCCATCGGGATGAAAAACTGTTTTTT	CASSYSSGSHRDEKLFF
TRBV2	TRBJ1-2	-	-	TGTGCCAGCAGTGGGGGGGGTAACTATGGCTACACCTTC	CASSGGGNYGYTF
TRBV6-5	TRBJ2-3	-	-	TGTGCCAGCAGCTCAGTGGGGCAGTCGACAGATACGCAGTATTTT	CASSSVGQSTDTQYF
TRBV19	TRBJ2-3	TRBD2	-	TGTGCCAGTAGCGCTACTAGCGCTAGCACAGATACGCAGTATTTT	CASSATSASTDTQYF
TRBV3-1/TRBV3-2	TRBJ2-7	TRBD2	-	TGTGCCAGCAGCGAGCTAGCGGCCTACGAGCAGTACTTC	CASSELAAYEQYF
TRBV5-1	TRBJ2-3	-	-	TGCGCCAGCAGCTTTAACACAGATACGCAGTATTTT	CASSFNTDTQYF
TRBV5-1	TRBJ2-2	-	-	TGCGCCAGCAGCTTGGACGCAGGGAACACCGGGGAGCTGTTTTTT	CASSLDAGNTGELFF
TRBV5-1	TRBJ1-3	-	-	TGCGCCAGCAGCCAAGACAGACCAACTGGAAACACCATATATTTT	CASSQDRPTGNTIYF
TRBV7-8	TRBJ1-5	TRBD1	-	TGTGCCAGCAGCCGGGGACAGGGGGCAGTTCAGCCCCAGCATTTT	CASSRGQGAVQPQHF
TRBV6-2/TRBV6-3	TRBJ2-7	-	-	TGTGCCAGCAGTTACTCCCGACAGGCCCTGACCGGCGAGCAGTACTTC	CASSYSRQALTGEQYF
TRBV11-1	TRBJ2-3	-	-	TGTGCCAGCAGCTTAACGGGCACAGATACGCAGTATTTT	CASSLTGTDTQYF
TRBV10-1	TRBJ2-2	-	-	TGCGCCAGCAGTGAGTCCCAAGCAGGGGAGCTGTTTTTT	CASSESQAGELFF
TRBV6-5	TRBJ2-5	-	-	TGTGCCAGCAGTTCGACCCGGTCAGGACAAGAGACCCAGTACTTC	CASSSTRSGQETQYF